This T cell receptor (beta chain) derives from a study of blood T cell repertoires in COVID-19. Produced via immunoSEQ multiplex PCR; TCRdb's table is partial and in-frame only. The sample records over 150,000 clones, roughly 83% being singletons. The TCR originated in a woman aged 60-70 years with COVID-19, enrolled during active disease. Specimen: peripheral blood.

In DNA form, the CDR3 reads TGCGCCAGCAGCTCGGGCCGGTCGGGACAGGGTTGGAATCTCGTAGAGACCCAGTACTTC. Translating gives CASSSGRSGQGWNLVETQYF. The chain employs TRBV5-1 and TRBJ2-5, with 9 positions matching TRBD1. The CDR3 totals 20 residues. CDR1 is SGHRS, CDR2 YFSETQ, per germline. V trimming: 3 bases; J trimming: 4 bases; junction bases outside the gene matches: 22.